These 9 T cell receptor beta chains were all obtained from the same sample, sequenced in a study of blood T cell repertoires in COVID-19. The repertoire was sequenced with immunoSEQ multiplex PCR; TCRdb's copy has only in-frame clones and lacks some. The sample includes hundreds of thousands of clones, 84% of them seen just once. Specimen: peripheral blood. These receptors were taken from a woman at least 80 years old with active or convalescent COVID-19.

This sequence joins TRBV7-8 and TRBJ2-7; D is possibly TRBD1 (6 bases). CDR1 is SGHVS and CDR2 is FQNEAQ in the germline V gene. V lost 4 bases and J lost 0, with 19 bases in between. There are 17 residues in the CDR3. The chain's CDR3 is CASSSRQRTVSSYEQYF. The CDR3 DNA follows: TGTGCCAGCAGCTCTCGCCAGAGGACAGTGAGCTCCTACGAGCAGTACTTC.

On this clone: Distinct nucleotide sequences in the sample also encode this CDR3. This chain connects TRBV5-1 to TRBJ1-2; 7 positions agree with TRBD1. CDR3 size: 13 residues. After removal of 0 bases from V and 6 bases from J, the junction contained 2 bases not matched to a gene. CDR1 and CDR2 from the germline V gene are SGHRS and YFSETQ. The CDR3 loop is CASSLGQGDGYTF. The CDR3 DNA follows: TGCGCCAGCAGCTTGGGACAGGGCGATGGCTACACCTTC. The variable domain in full, with the rest retrieved from reference TRBV5-1 and TRBJ1-2, is KAGVTQTPRYLIKTRGQQVTLSCSPISGHRSVSWYQQTPGQGLQFLFEYFSETQRNKGNFPGRFSGRQFSNSRSEMNVSTLELGDSALYLCASSLGQGDGYTFGSGTRLTVV.

The V gene is TRBV3-1 (or the pseudogene TRBV3-2), the J gene TRBJ2-7; 8 bases line up with TRBD2. J gave up 4 bases and V 1 base, and 6 bases lay outside the gene matches. Germline V lookup: CDR1 LGHDT, CDR2 YNNKEL (reference sequence). There are 15 residues in the CDR3. For the CDR3, the DNA is TGTGCCAGCAGCCAAGGAACGGGGGGGCGGTACGAGCAGTACTTC. The encoded protein is CASSQGTGGRYEQYF.

This chain joins TRBV28 and TRBJ1-6; the D gene is possibly TRBD1 (5 bases). CDR3 size: 16 residues. CDR1 is MDHEN and CDR2 is SYDVKM in the germline V gene. V shed 3 bases and J shed 5 bases, with 14 bases lying between them. CDR3 nucleotide sequence: TGTGCCAGCAGTTTGCAAGGGGCAGGTGATAATTCACCCCTCCACTTT. It is translated as CASSLQGAGDNSPLHF.

This clone appeared once. The V gene is TRBV11-2, the J gene TRBJ2-3, with TRBD2 matching 9 bases. The CDR3 is made up of 14 amino acids. The V gene end was trimmed by 4 bases and the J gene end by 6 bases; junction bases not matched to a gene: 5. CDR1 is SGHAT, CDR2 FQNNGV, per germline. CDR3 DNA sequence: TGTGCCAGCAGCTCGCGGGGGGGGCTCGATACGCAGTATTTT. It encodes CASSSRGGLDTQYF.

This chain uses TRBV3-1 (or the pseudogene TRBV3-2) with TRBJ2-7, with TRBD2 matching over 8 bases. Germline V gives CDR1 LGHDT, CDR2 YNNKEL (reference sequence). V gave up 0 bases and J gave up 6 bases; unmatched junction bases: 7. This CDR3 region has 15 residues. In nucleotides, the CDR3 is TGTGCCAGCAGCCAAGATTTAAGGCGGGGGGTCGAGCAGTACTTC. Amino acids: CASSQDLRRGVEQYF.

V usage is TRBV5-4 and J usage is TRBJ2-3; tentative D call: TRBD2 (5 bases). V dropped 3 bases and J dropped 0 bases, with 14 bases sitting between them. Germline loops: CDR1 SGHNT, CDR2 YYREEE (reference sequence). CDR3 length equals 16 residues. The CDR3 DNA sequence: TGTGCCAGCAGCTCCTTCGTGGGAGCTAGCACAGATACGCAGTATTTT. Its translation: CASSSFVGASTDTQYF.

This sequence joins TRBV9 and TRBJ1-3; TRBD1 aligns across 9 bases. CDR3 length: 17 residues. Germline V gene data show CDR1 as SGDLS and CDR2 as YYNGEE. V gave up 0 bases and J gave up 2 bases; unmatched junction bases: 6. The CDR3: CASSVGQQGAAGNTIYF. In DNA form, the CDR3 reads TGTGCCAGCAGCGTAGGCCAACAGGGGGCAGCTGGAAACACCATATATTTT.

The V and J genes are TRBV7-7 and TRBJ2-3; TRBD2 agrees at 15 bases. V trimming: 3 bases; J trimming: 3 bases; junction bases outside the gene matches: 1. The CDR3 runs to 16 residues. Germline CDR1 is SSHAT and CDR2 is FNYEAQ (reference sequence). In DNA form, the CDR3 reads TGTGCCAGCAGCTTGGGACTAGCGGGAGGAACAGATACGCAGTATTTT. Its translation is CASSLGLAGGTDTQYF.